This T cell receptor beta chain was profiled in a study of cytomegalovirus exposure and HLA in healthy donors. As for the study in general: An early data release held tens of millions of unique TCRs from HLA-typed donors.

Donors were nominally healthy when sampled, though unrecorded immune exposures were likely. Findings of the study overall: According to a later analysis, donors in an Asian-associated ancestry cluster reportedly had fewer N-insertions than the approximately 670-donor mean.

Primers for the PCR totalled 60 Vbeta and 13 Jbeta. The authors' processing: Later work found about 80 million unique TCR beta chains, with approximately 12 million shared. This table comes from immunoSEQ multiplex PCR, and its TCRdb copy is limited to in-frame clones, with some not included. V, J and clone size reflect that table, while D and trimming were determined from the DNA. The sample shows tens of thousands of clones, roughly 64% of them seen only once. With regard to this clone: The antigen is not known.

This CDR3 spans 13 amino acids. V lost 5 bases, J lost 4 bases, and 6 bases lay in between. Germline V gene lookup returns CDR1 LGHNA and CDR2 YSLEER. Specimen: PBMCs. The sequence derives from a middle-aged man in good health and CMV-seropositive. The V and J genes are TRBV4-3 and TRBJ1-6, with D uncertain. CDR3 in amino acids: CASSRLYNSPLHF. CDR3 sequence (DNA): TGCGCCAGCAGCAGACTATATAATTCACCCCTCCACTTT.